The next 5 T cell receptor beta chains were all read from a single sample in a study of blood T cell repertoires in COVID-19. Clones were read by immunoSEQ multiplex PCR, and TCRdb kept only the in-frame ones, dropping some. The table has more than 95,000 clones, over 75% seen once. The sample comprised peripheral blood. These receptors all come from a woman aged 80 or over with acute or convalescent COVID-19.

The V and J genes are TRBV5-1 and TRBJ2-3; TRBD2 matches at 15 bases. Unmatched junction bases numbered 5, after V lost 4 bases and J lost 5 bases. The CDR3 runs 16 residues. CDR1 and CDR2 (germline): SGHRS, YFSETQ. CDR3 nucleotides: TGCGCCAGCAGCCCCGGACTAGCGGGGGGGGGAGATACGCAGTATTTT. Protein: CASSPGLAGGGDTQYF.

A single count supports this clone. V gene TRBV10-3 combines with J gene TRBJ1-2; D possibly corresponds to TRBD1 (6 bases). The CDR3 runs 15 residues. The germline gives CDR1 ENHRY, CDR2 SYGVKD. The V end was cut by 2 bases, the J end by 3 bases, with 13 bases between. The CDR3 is CAISEPQTGDYGYTF. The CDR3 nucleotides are TGTGCCATCAGTGAGCCCCAGACAGGAGACTATGGCTACACCTTC.

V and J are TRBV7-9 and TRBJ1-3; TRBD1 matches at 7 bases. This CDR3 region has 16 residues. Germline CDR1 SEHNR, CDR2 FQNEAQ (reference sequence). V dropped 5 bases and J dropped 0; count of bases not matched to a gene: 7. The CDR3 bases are TGTGCCAGCAGCCGAGACAGGGTATACTCTGGAAACACCATATATTTT. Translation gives CASSRDRVYSGNTIYF.

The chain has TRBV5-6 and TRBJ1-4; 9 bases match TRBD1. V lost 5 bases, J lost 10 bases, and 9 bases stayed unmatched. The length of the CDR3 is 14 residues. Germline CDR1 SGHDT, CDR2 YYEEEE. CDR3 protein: CASRMTGGRGKLFF. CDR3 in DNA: TGTGCCAGCAGGATGACAGGGGGGCGGGGAAAACTGTTTTTT.

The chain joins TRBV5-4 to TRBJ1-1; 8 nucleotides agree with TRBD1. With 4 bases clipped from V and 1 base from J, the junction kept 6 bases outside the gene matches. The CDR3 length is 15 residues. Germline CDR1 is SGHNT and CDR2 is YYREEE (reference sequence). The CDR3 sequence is CASSTPGTGNTEAFF. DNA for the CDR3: TGTGCCAGCAGCACCCCCGGGACAGGGAACACTGAAGCTTTCTTT. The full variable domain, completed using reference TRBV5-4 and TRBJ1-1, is ETGVTQSPTHLIKTRGQQVTLRCSSQSGHNTVSWYQQALGQGPQFIFQYYREEENGRGNFPPRFSGLQFPNYSSELNVNALELDDSALYLCASSTPGTGNTEAFFGQGTRLTVV.